Listed below are T cell receptor beta chains from one sample, sequenced in a study of cytomegalovirus exposure and HLA in healthy donors. Profiling relied on immunoSEQ multiplex PCR, and the TCRdb table lists in-frame clones only, not all of them. The data hold over 100,000 clones, with around 61% observed a single time. Sequenced material: PBMCs. The receptors come from a woman under 40 in good health and CMV-seronegative. Each CDR3 is given with its conserved first and last residue. D genes are given only for firm matches. A row's size may be missing; if present it is once, few, many or a size class.

D gene	V gene	J gene	clone size	CDR3 DNA	CDR3 protein
.	TRBV5-6	TRBJ1-2	.	TGTGCCAGCAGCTTGAACGGGGGACGGAGCTATGGCTACACCTTC	CASSLNGGRSYGYTF
TRBD1	TRBV2	TRBJ1-1	.	TGTGCCAGCAGTGGGGACAGGGGAGTGCCTGAAGCTTTCTTT	CASSGDRGVPEAFF
.	TRBV21-1	TRBJ1-5	.	TGTGCCAGCACCCTGGACAGGCGAGTACTTCTCAGCAATCAGCCCCAGCATTTT	CASTLDRRVLLSNQPQHF
.	TRBV4-1	TRBJ2-7	few	TGCGCCAGCAGCCAAGAGTTCCCCGGAGCCGCCTACGAGCAGTACTTC	CASSQEFPGAAYEQYF
TRBD2	TRBV6-5	TRBJ2-7	.	TGTGCCAGCAGCTTGACTAGCGGGAATTGGGTTGAGCAGTACTTC	CASSLTSGNWVEQYF
.	TRBV5-4	TRBJ2-1	.	TGTGCCAGCAGCTTGGGAGGGGGGGCCTCCTACAATGAGCAGTTCTTC	CASSLGGGASYNEQFF
TRBD1	TRBV6-1	TRBJ2-5	.	TGTGCCAGCAGTGAGGGGGTCCGGGCCACAGGGGGACAAGAGACCCAGTACTTC	CASSEGVRATGGQETQYF
TRBD1	TRBV14	TRBJ2-2	.	TGTGCCAGCAGCCAGGACAGGGCCGGGGAGCTGTTTTTT	CASSQDRAGELFF
TRBD2	TRBV19	TRBJ2-3	few	TGTGCCAGTAGAGCGGGAGGGGTAGTCGGCACAGATACGCAGTATTTT	CASRAGGVVGTDTQYF
.	TRBV28	TRBJ2-7	.	TGTGCCAGCAGTCGACGGGGCTACGAGCAGTACTTC	CASSRRGYEQYF
TRBD2	TRBV11-2	TRBJ2-2	.	TGTGCCAGCAGCTTAGGCCTAGCGGGATTGATCGGGGAGCTGTTTTTT	CASSLGLAGLIGELFF
TRBD2	TRBV2	TRBJ2-7	few	TGTGCCAGCCATTACCTCCGGACTAGCGGCAACGAGCAGTACTTC	CASHYLRTSGNEQYF
TRBD1	TRBV11-2	TRBJ1-2	.	TGTGCCAGCAGCTTAGAGCCCAGGGGGGATGGCTACACCTTC	CASSLEPRGDGYTF
.	TRBV9	TRBJ2-2	.	TGTGCCAGCAGCGTAGAGGGACTTGGGGCCGGGGAGCTGTTTTTT	CASSVEGLGAGELFF
.	TRBV28	TRBJ1-2	.	TGTGCCAGCATGGTTGGGGGCGACTATGGCTACACCTTC	CASMVGGDYGYTF
TRBD2	TRBV9	TRBJ2-7	.	TGTGCCAGCAGCGTAGGTAGCGGGAGCTACGAGCAGTACTTC	CASSVGSGSYEQYF
.	TRBV1	TRBJ2-1	few	TGCACCAGCAGCGGGCCCAGGAGGGGCGAGTACAATGAGCAGTTCTTC	CTSSGPRRGEYNEQFF
TRBD1	TRBV4-1	TRBJ1-1	.	TGCGCCAGCAGCACTATCTACAGGGGTCCCAAGAACACTGAAGCTTTCTTT	CASSTIYRGPKNTEAFF
TRBD2	TRBV5-4	TRBJ2-3	.	TGTGCCAGCAGCTTGCTTAGCGGGAGGGCCGAAGATACGCAGTATTTT	CASSLLSGRAEDTQYF
.	TRBV10-3	TRBJ2-2	.	TGTGCCATCAAGGAGGGTGCAAGGGACACCGGGGAGCTGTTTTTT	CAIKEGARDTGELFF
TRBD1	TRBV2	TRBJ1-4	once	TGTGCCAGCACCTGGGACAGGGGGTATGAAAAACTGTTTTTT	CASTWDRGYEKLFF
TRBD2	TRBV6-5	TRBJ2-1	.	TGTGCCAGCAGTCCCAGACTAGCGGGTCGCAATGAGCAGTTCTTC	CASSPRLAGRNEQFF
TRBD1	TRBV2	TRBJ2-1	.	TGTGCCAGCAGTGGGACAGGGGCATATGAGCAGTTCTTC	CASSGTGAYEQFF
TRBD1	TRBV4-3	TRBJ1-4	.	TGCGCCAGCAGCTACTCAGGGGGCTTTAATGAAAAACTGTTTTTT	CASSYSGGFNEKLFF
TRBD2	TRBV28	TRBJ2-3	.	TGTGCCAGCAGTTTATGCGTAAGCGGGAGAGGATATCTTGGCACAGATACGCAGTATTTT	CASSLCVSGRGYLGTDTQYF
TRBD2	TRBV5-1	TRBJ2-1	.	TGCGCCAGCAGCTCCGTTCTAACTAGCGCCGACAATGAGCAGTTCTTC	CASSSVLTSADNEQFF
TRBD1	TRBV10-3	TRBJ2-7	few	TGTGCCATCAGCGACCCCGACGGCAGGGGGCGCAAACTAGGCGAGCAGTACTTC	CAISDPDGRGRKLGEQYF
TRBD2	TRBV6-4	TRBJ2-2	.	TGTGCCAGCAGTGGACTAGCGGGAGACACCGGGGAGCTGTTTTTT	CASSGLAGDTGELFF
.	TRBV7-8	TRBJ2-1	once	TGTGCCAGCAGCCCATGGGGGGGGCATGAGCAGTTCTTC	CASSPWGGHEQFF
.	TRBV4-1	TRBJ2-7	few	TGCGCCAGCAGCCGCGGGATGAGGGGCAACGACGAGCAGTACTTC	CASSRGMRGNDEQYF
.	TRBV7-2	TRBJ2-7	.	TGTGCCAGCAGCTTACGGGAGCAGCCCTACGAGCAGTACTTC	CASSLREQPYEQYF
TRBD1	TRBV28	TRBJ2-2	.	TGTGCCAGCAGTTTATATTTAACCGGTCCGACAGGGAGAGCGAACACCGGGGAGCTGTTTTTT	CASSLYLTGPTGRANTGELFF
.	TRBV28	TRBJ1-1	.	TGTGCCAGCAGCCTAGATGGGTACACTGAAGCTTTCTTT	CASSLDGYTEAFF
TRBD2	TRBV7-9	TRBJ2-1	.	TGTGCCAGCAGCTCTACTAGCGGGAAGTACAATGAGCAGTTCTTC	CASSSTSGKYNEQFF
.	TRBV10-3	TRBJ1-1	.	TGTGCCATCAGTGAGTTAGCCATACACAAACCTGAAGCTTTCTTT	CAISELAIHKPEAFF
.	TRBV15	TRBJ2-7	.	TGTGCCACCAGCAGAGGTACAGGATACTACGAGCAGTACTTC	CATSRGTGYYEQYF
.	TRBV2	TRBJ2-1	.	TGTGCCAGCAGTACCAGGGGACTAATAACCTACAATGAGCAGTTCTTC	CASSTRGLITYNEQFF
.	TRBV2	TRBJ2-7	.	TGTGCCAGCAGTGAAGTACAGTCCTACGAGCAGTACTTC	CASSEVQSYEQYF
.	TRBV6-5	TRBJ2-7	.	TGTGCCAGCAGGCGAGGGCTAAACTACGAGCAGTACTTC	CASRRGLNYEQYF
TRBD1	TRBV7-3	TRBJ2-7	.	TGTGCCAGCAGCGAAAATAGGGACAGGGGATACGAGCAGTACTTC	CASSENRDRGYEQYF
TRBD2	TRBV5-1	TRBJ2-7	.	TGCGCCAGCCAAACTAGCGGAGGGAACTACGAGCAGTACTTC	CASQTSGGNYEQYF
.	TRBV10-3	TRBJ2-5	.	TGTGCCATCAGTGAGGGGGGGGCAGAGACCCAGTACTTC	CAISEGGAETQYF
TRBD1	TRBV11-3	TRBJ2-1	.	TGTGCCAGCAGCCTCGGACAGGGTACCTACAATGAGCAGTTCTTC	CASSLGQGTYNEQFF
.	TRBV7-2	TRBJ2-3	.	TGTGCCACGGGAAGGGGCACAGATACGCAGTATTTT	CATGRGTDTQYF
.	TRBV5-6	TRBJ1-4	.	TGTGCCAGCAGCTCGATTCAGGGTGCGGCTAATGAAAAACTGTTTTTT	CASSSIQGAANEKLFF
.	TRBV29-1	TRBJ2-1	.	TGCAGCGTCCTAGGCCCCCTAGAATACAATGAGCAGTTCTTC	CSVLGPLEYNEQFF
.	TRBV9	TRBJ1-2	.	TGTGCCAGCAGCGAGGGGTCGAACTATGGCTACACCTTC	CASSEGSNYGYTF
TRBD1	TRBV19	TRBJ2-7	.	TGTGCCAGTAGTACCCAACAGGGGGTAGGTGAGCAGTACTTC	CASSTQQGVGEQYF
.	TRBV7-9	TRBJ2-2	.	TGTGCCAGCACCCCTGTCGGGGGAGAAAGGGCCGGGGAGCTGTTTTTT	CASTPVGGERAGELFF
.	TRBV30	TRBJ2-1	.	TGTGCCTCCTTAGGGACTCTCAACAATGAGCAGTTCTTC	CASLGTLNNEQFF
TRBD1	TRBV5-6	TRBJ2-7	once	TGTGCCAGCCAGCTGGGGGACAGACTCTCCTACGAGCAGTACTTC	CASQLGDRLSYEQYF
TRBD1	TRBV28	TRBJ1-2	.	TGTGCCAGCAGCTCCCCGGACAGGGTAAAAGGCGGCTACACCTTC	CASSSPDRVKGGYTF
TRBD1	TRBV5-4	TRBJ1-1	.	TGTGCCAGCAGCACCTCCGGGACAGGGGGCTGGTTAGCTTTCTTT	CASSTSGTGGWLAFF
TRBD1	TRBV11-2	TRBJ2-4	.	TGTGCCAGCAGTACCAGGGGGGCCAAAAACATTCAGTACTTC	CASSTRGAKNIQYF
.	TRBV28	TRBJ1-5	.	TGTGCCAGCAGCCTCAGAGGGGGAAATCAGCCCCAGCATTTT	CASSLRGGNQPQHF
TRBD2	TRBV7-6	TRBJ2-1	once	TGTGCCAGCAGCTTCGGGACTACCCAAAATGAGCAGTTCTTC	CASSFGTTQNEQFF
.	TRBV30	TRBJ2-3	once	TGTGCCTGGAGGGACGGGATCACTTTCGGCACAGATACGCAGTATTTT	CAWRDGITFGTDTQYF
TRBD1	TRBV2	TRBJ1-1	.	TGTGCCAGCAGGGCTTCGGGACAGGGAAAAGCTTTCTTT	CASRASGQGKAFF
.	TRBV9	TRBJ1-1	.	TGTGCCAGCAGCGTAGTTTCAGGGCCGGCTTTCTTT	CASSVVSGPAFF